The 20 T cell receptor beta chains given below trace back to one sample, sequenced in a study of cytomegalovirus exposure and HLA in healthy donors. Profiled with immunoSEQ multiplex PCR; TCRdb holds only in-frame clones, not every one. The data hold 90,000 to 150,000 clones, with 88% observed a single time. The sample comprised PBMCs. These receptors were collected from a woman younger than 30 in good health and CMV-seropositive.

This sequence joins TRBV19 and TRBJ1-2; 9 nucleotides line up with TRBD1. CDR3 length: 14 amino acids. V was clipped by 5 bases and J by 6 bases; unmatched bases: 7. Germline V CDR1 and CDR2: LNHDA, SQIVND (reference sequence). CDR3 loop: CASSFLDRGHGYTF. In nucleotides, the CDR3 is TGTGCCAGTAGTTTCCTGGACAGGGGCCATGGCTACACCTTC.

The V call is TRBV4-3, the J call TRBJ2-1; D possibly corresponds to TRBD2 (5 bases). The CDR3 covers 17 residues. Trimming shortened V by 0 bases and J by 0 bases, and 12 bases separated the two germline ends. Germline V CDR1 and CDR2: LGHNA, YSLEER. CDR3 in DNA: TGCGCCAGCAGCCAAGATGTGGCCGGGAACTCCTACAATGAGCAGTTCTTC. The encoded protein is CASSQDVAGNSYNEQFF.

The chain employs TRBV13 and TRBJ2-1, with TRBD2 matching over 13 bases. This CDR3 contains 17 residues. Germline CDR1 reads PRHDT; CDR2 reads FYEKMQ (reference sequence). The V and J ends lost 8 bases and 3 bases, in that order; junction bases with no gene match: 10. In DNA, the CDR3 is TGTGCCAGCGGACTAGCGGGAGAATTTGAGGTCTACAATGAGCAGTTCTTC. The encoded protein is CASGLAGEFEVYNEQFF.

The rearrangement joins TRBV4-1 to TRBJ1-2; D is ambiguous. CDR1 is MGHRA, CDR2 YSYEKL, per germline. The ends were cut back, 4 bases at V and 0 bases at J, with 18 bases in the middle. This CDR3 spans 17 amino acids. CDR3 sequence (DNA): TGCGCCAGCAGCCTTCTCTTATCTAGGCCTCCTAACTATGGCTACACCTTC. Its protein product is CASSLLLSRPPNYGYTF.

CDR3 coding DNA: TGTGCCAGCAGGACTCACATAGGCGGGGAGCTGTTTTTT. As protein: CASRTHIGGELFF. The gene calls are TRBV14 and TRBJ2-2; D is unclear. Germline V gene lookup returns CDR1 SGHDN and CDR2 FVKESK. The CDR3 loop spans 13 amino acids. Trimming stripped 6 bases from V and 7 bases from J, with 12 bases between.

The gene calls are TRBV6-6 and TRBJ1-1; 7 nucleotides line up with TRBD1. The germline CDR1 and CDR2 sequences are MNHNY and SVGAGI (reference sequence). This CDR3 spans 12 amino acids. The V and J ends lost 2 bases and 6 bases, in that order; junction bases with no gene match: 0. The CDR3: CASSYQGAEAFF. The CDR3 coding sequence is TGTGCCAGCAGTTACCAGGGGGCTGAAGCTTTCTTT.

V usage is TRBV12-5 and J usage is TRBJ2-7; maybe TRBD1 (6 bases). Germline CDR1 reads LGHNT; CDR2 reads FRNRAP. The CDR3 sequence is 15 residues long. With 2 bases removed from V and 2 bases from J, the gap between germline ends came to 13 bases. Written as DNA, the CDR3 is TGTGCTAGTGGTTTGACTAGACAGGTCACCTACGAGCAGTACTTC. Translating it yields CASGLTRQVTYEQYF.

V and J are TRBV7-9 and TRBJ2-1, with 11 nucleotides matching TRBD2. The ends lost 5 bases at V and 9 bases at J; junction bases unmatched: 9. Germline V CDR1 and CDR2: SEHNR, FQNEAQ (reference sequence). CDR3 length: 15 amino acids. CDR3 nucleotide sequence: TGTGCCAGCAGCCCAATAGCGGGGGGGTGGGGTGAGCAGTTCTTC. It translates to CASSPIAGGWGEQFF.

J is TRBJ1-3 and V is TRBV21-1; TRBD1 is taken as the D call from the table, unchecked against the DNA. TRBV21-1 is listed as a pseudogene. The CDR3 is 12 amino acids. CDR3 protein: CASSKALYRRYF. In DNA form, the CDR3 reads TGTGCCAGCAGCAAAGCGCTATACAGACGGTATTTT.

A single count supports this clone. The rearrangement links TRBV9 to TRBJ1-3, with D uncertain. The CDR3 totals 16 residues. CDR1 is SGDLS, CDR2 YYNGEE, per germline. V shed 0 bases and J shed 1 base, with 11 bases lying between them. CDR3 loop: CASSVGVGESGNTIYF. Here the CDR3 DNA reads TGTGCCAGCAGCGTAGGGGTCGGGGAATCTGGAAACACCATATATTTT.

This chain uses TRBV21-1 with TRBJ1-3. TRBV21-1 is termed a pseudogene. There are 17 residues in the CDR3. The CDR3 is CASSLRGGEPSGNTIYF. The CDR3 DNA reads as TGTGCCAGCAGCCTAAGAGGAGGAGAACCCTCTGGAAACACCATATATTTT.

The count of this clone is one. V usage is TRBV29-1 and J usage is TRBJ2-4; no definite D call. The length of the CDR3 is 13 residues. Germline values: CDR1 SQVTM, CDR2 ANQGSEA. Trimming cost V 7 bases and J 2 bases, with 12 bases left between them. The CDR3, as DNA: TGCAGCGGAGGAGATTTTACCAAAAACATTCAGTACTTC. Its protein product is CSGGDFTKNIQYF.

This clone came up once. V is TRBV19 and J is TRBJ1-1, with D perhaps TRBD1 (6 bases). The germline V gene has CDR1 LNHDA and CDR2 SQIVND (reference sequence). The CDR3 totals 15 residues. Trimming removed 4 bases at V and 5 bases at J, with 17 bases between. DNA for the CDR3: TGTGCCAGTAGTAGAGGGGGGACGGGAGGAACTGAAGCTTTCTTT. It encodes CASSRGGTGGTEAFF.

V is TRBV19 and J is TRBJ2-1, with 7 nucleotides matching TRBD2. This CDR3 contains 14 residues. Germline CDR1 LNHDA, CDR2 SQIVND (reference sequence). V trimming: 5 bases; J trimming: 13 bases; junction bases outside the gene matches: 14. The CDR3: CASSVTSPSPLQFF. The CDR3 coding sequence is TGTGCCAGTAGTGTGACTAGCCCCTCTCCCTTACAGTTCTTC.

This clone was recorded only once. The rearrangement joins TRBV7-2 to TRBJ1-6; D gene uncertain. V was clipped by 5 bases and J by 8 bases, with 10 bases between them. In germline, CDR1 is SGHTA, CDR2 FQGNSA. This CDR3 is built from 13 residues. The CDR3 is CASSPAGDSPLHF. Written as DNA, the CDR3 is TGTGCCAGCAGCCCGGCGGGCGATTCACCCCTCCACTTT.

The V and J genes are TRBV5-5 and TRBJ1-1; D gene ambiguous. The CDR3 is 14 residues long. Germline-derived CDR1 and CDR2 are SGHKS and YYEKEE (reference sequence). Trimming took 0 bases from V and 3 from J, leaving 9 bases between them. The CDR3 here is CASSLGRTDTEAFF. The DNA for the CDR3 is TGTGCCAGCAGCTTGGGTAGAACAGACACTGAAGCTTTCTTT.

The chain combines TRBV11-3 with TRBJ2-1, with D perhaps TRBD1 (6 bases). Trimming stripped 5 bases from V and 0 bases from J, with 11 bases between. Looked up from germline, CDR1 is SGHNT and CDR2 is YENEEA. This CDR3 has 15 amino acids. The DNA of the CDR3 is TGTGCCAGCAGCCCCCAGGGGCTCTCCTACAATGAGCAGTTCTTC. Translating it yields CASSPQGLSYNEQFF.

This chain connects TRBV7-2 to TRBJ1-1; D might be TRBD1 (6 bases). The V end lost 6 bases, the J end lost 7 bases, and 15 bases lay between the germline ends. The CDR3 extends over 13 amino acids. Germline-derived CDR1 and CDR2 are SGHTA and FQGNSA. CDR3 sequence reads: CASRRTGTLEAFF. For the CDR3, the DNA is TGTGCCAGCAGACGAACAGGGACCCTTGAAGCTTTCTTT.

V is TRBV21-1 and J is TRBJ1-2. TRBV21-1 is tagged as a pseudogene. CDR3 length: 14 residues. The CDR3 region is CASSSSGGGYGYTF. The CDR3 DNA sequence: TGTGCCAGCAGCAGCTCGGGGGGGGGATATGGCTACACCTTC.

V gene TRBV7-8 combines with J gene TRBJ1-2, with TRBD1 matching over 8 bases. V dropped 5 bases and J dropped 7; count of bases not matched to a gene: 9. From germline, CDR1 is SGHVS and CDR2 FQNEAQ. This CDR3 has 14 residues. CDR3 sequence (DNA): TGTGCCAGCAGCCGAGGGGACAGGCCCTCTGGCTACACCTTC. This sequence encodes CASSRGDRPSGYTF.